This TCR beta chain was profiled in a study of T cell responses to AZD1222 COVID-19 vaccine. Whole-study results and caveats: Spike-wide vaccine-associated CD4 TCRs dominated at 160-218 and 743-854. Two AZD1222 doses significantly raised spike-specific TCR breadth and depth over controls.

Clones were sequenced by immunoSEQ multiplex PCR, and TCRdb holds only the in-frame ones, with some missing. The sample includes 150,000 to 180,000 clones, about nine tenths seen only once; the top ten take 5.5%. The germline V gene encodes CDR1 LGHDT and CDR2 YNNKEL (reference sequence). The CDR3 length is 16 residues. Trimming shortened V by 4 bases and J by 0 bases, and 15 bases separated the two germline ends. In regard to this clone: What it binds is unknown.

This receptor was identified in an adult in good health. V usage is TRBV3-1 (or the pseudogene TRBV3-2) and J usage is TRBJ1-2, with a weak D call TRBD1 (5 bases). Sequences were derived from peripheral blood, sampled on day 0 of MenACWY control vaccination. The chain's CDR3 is CASSLRTGLANYGYTF. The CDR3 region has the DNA TGTGCCAGCAGCCTTAGGACGGGGCTTGCTAACTATGGCTACACCTTC.